This T cell receptor (beta chain) derives from a study of chemoradiotherapy in HPV16-positive cancers. Some clones are missing from TCRdb's copy, which holds only in-frame ones; the method was immunoSEQ multiplex PCR. The sample includes around 8,000 clones, less than 75% seen only once; the top ten take less than 25%. Study-wide points: Candidate HPV-specific clones and E7-related TCR motifs grew in tumor during treatment.

Trimming took 6 bases from V and 3 from J, leaving 9 bases between them. The CDR3 sequence is 12 residues long. Germline CDR1 reads SGHKS; CDR2 reads YYEKEE (reference sequence). This clone was picked up a small number of times. Its antigen is not known. The specimen was collected from a patient who underwent chemoradiotherapy. The receptor comes from a human donor with HPV-associated anogenital cancer. The chain joins TRBV5-5 to TRBJ1-1; perhaps TRBD1 as D (5 bases). The CDR3 protein is CASTWGYTEAFF. The CDR3 region has the DNA TGTGCCAGCACCTGGGGGTACACTGAAGCTTTCTTT.